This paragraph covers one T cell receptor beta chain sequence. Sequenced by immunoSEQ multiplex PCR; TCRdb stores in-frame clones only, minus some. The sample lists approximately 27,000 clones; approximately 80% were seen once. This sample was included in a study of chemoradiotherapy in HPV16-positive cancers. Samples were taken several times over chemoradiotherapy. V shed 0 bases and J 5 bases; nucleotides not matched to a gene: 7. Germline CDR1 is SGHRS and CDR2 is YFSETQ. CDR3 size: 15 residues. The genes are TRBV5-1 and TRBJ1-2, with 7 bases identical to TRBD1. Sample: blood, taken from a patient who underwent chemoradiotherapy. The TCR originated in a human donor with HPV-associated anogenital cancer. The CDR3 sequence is CASSLGQGVRYGYTF. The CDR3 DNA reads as TGCGCCAGCAGCTTGGGACAGGGAGTGCGGTATGGCTACACCTTC.